The 19 T cell receptor beta chains presented below share a single source sample, sequenced in a study of preoperative IRX-2 immunotherapy in early breast cancer. The treatment was: preoperative locoregional IRX-2 cytokine immunotherapy. Profiling relied on immunoSEQ multiplex PCR, and the TCRdb table lists in-frame clones only, not all of them. There are a few thousand clones in the sample; 55% to 70% occur only once, and over 15% lies in the top ten. The sample in question was tumor tissue, obtained after IRX-2 immunotherapy. The receptors here all came from a human donor with breast cancer.

This clone is medium-sized. This rearrangement joins TRBV14 to TRBJ1-1; no definite D call. The CDR3 runs to 13 residues. V lost 2 bases to trimming and J lost 5 bases, with 9 bases between them. In germline, CDR1 is SGHDN, CDR2 FVKESK. The CDR3 loop reads CASSQSPRTEAFF. CDR3 DNA sequence: TGTGCCAGCAGCCAAAGCCCCCGGACTGAAGCTTTCTTT. The complete variable domain, with remaining parts taken from reference TRBV14 and TRBJ1-1, reads EAGVTQFPSHSVIEKGQTVTLRCDPISGHDNLYWYRRVMGKEIKFLLHFVKESKQDESGMPNNRFLAERTGGTYSTLKVQPAELEDSGVYFCASSQSPRTEAFFGQGTRLTVV.

The chain carries TRBV6-8 and TRBJ1-2, with D perhaps TRBD1 (6 bases). The V gene's germline CDR1 is MNHGY and CDR2 SAAAGT. The V gene lost 7 bases and the J gene lost 4 bases, with 22 bases spanning the gap. The CDR3 runs 16 residues. CDR3 sequence: CASTRSGGRDTYGYTF. CDR3 nucleotides: TGTGCCAGCACCCGCTCCGGAGGTAGGGACACCTATGGCTACACCTTC.

This clone has a single count. CDR3 sequence: CASSRRQVYFDEQYF. The CDR3 bases are TGTGCCAGCAGCCGACGACAGGTGTATTTCGACGAGCAGTACTTC. The rearrangement joins TRBV28 to TRBJ2-7; D may be TRBD1 (6 bases). The CDR3 totals 15 residues. Trimming shortened V by 6 bases and J by 5 bases, and 20 bases separated the two germline ends. Germline loops: CDR1 MDHEN, CDR2 SYDVKM.

The genes are TRBV28 and TRBJ2-5; 9 positions agree with TRBD1. The CDR3 is 12 amino acids. V shed 5 bases, J shed 12 bases, and the junction held 7 bases outside the gene matches. Germline V gives CDR1 MDHEN, CDR2 SYDVKM. DNA of the CDR3: TGTGCCAGCAGTCCAGGGGACAGGGCAAAGTACTTC. This codes for CASSPGDRAKYF.

This clone was seen once. The V call is TRBV22-1, the J call TRBJ1-5. TRBV22-1 is flagged as a pseudogene. This CDR3 is 14 amino acids long. The CDR3 here is CASTRGGNNQPQHF. In DNA form, the CDR3 reads TGTGCCAGCACGCGGGGGGGGAACAATCAGCCCCAGCATTTT.

This chain links TRBV10-2 with TRBJ2-7, with 12 bases fitting TRBD2. The CDR3 extends over 16 amino acids. J lost 3 bases, V lost 3 bases, and 6 bases had no gene match. In germline, CDR1 is WSHSY, CDR2 SAAADI. DNA for the CDR3: TGCGCCAGCAGTGACCCACTAGCGGGGGGACTCTACGAGCAGTACTTC. Translating gives CASSDPLAGGLYEQYF.

V is TRBV15 and J is TRBJ2-3; TRBD1 is a possible D gene (6 bases). This CDR3 has 16 amino acids. V lost 3 bases and J lost 3, with 16 bases in between. Germline CDR1 LNHNV, CDR2 YYDKDF (reference sequence). The CDR3 region has the DNA TGTGCCACCAGCAGTCCACCGGGACAACCGACAGATACGCAGTATTTT. Its translation is CATSSPPGQPTDTQYF.

This clone was seen more than once but under ten times. This chain joins TRBV11-3 and TRBJ1-4; maybe TRBD1 (6 bases). Germline values: CDR1 SGHNT, CDR2 YENEEA. The CDR3 has 15 residues. V was shortened by 3 bases and J by 5 bases, with 13 bases between the two germline ends. The chain's CDR3 is CASSFEGGGNEKLFF. DNA of the CDR3: TGTGCCAGCAGCTTTGAGGGGGGCGGGAATGAAAAACTGTTTTTT.

This clone was seen a handful of times. The CDR3 sequence is CASSYDRLARTQYF. CDR3 nucleotides: TGTGCCAGCAGTTACGATAGGCTAGCAAGGACCCAGTACTTC. The chain links TRBV6-8 to TRBJ2-5, with D perhaps TRBD2 (5 bases). V lost 2 bases and J lost 7, with 14 bases in between. The CDR3 extends over 14 amino acids. Germline CDR1 is MNHGY and CDR2 is SAAAGT.

The chain carries TRBV18 and TRBJ2-1; maybe TRBD1 (5 bases). The ends were cut back, 6 bases at V and 4 bases at J, with 10 bases in the middle. The CDR3 sequence is 13 residues long. Germline CDR1 reads KGHSH; CDR2 reads LQKENI. In nucleotides, the CDR3 is TGTGCCAGCTCCGCCGACAGTTACAATGAGCAGTTCTTC. This translates into CASSADSYNEQFF.

This rearrangement joins TRBV30 to TRBJ1-2; 11 bases agree with TRBD1. V trimming: 4 bases; J trimming: 7 bases; junction bases outside the gene matches: 5. CDR3 length equals 13 residues. Germline lookup yields CDR1 GTSNPN and CDR2 SVGIG (reference sequence). CDR3 DNA sequence: TGTGCCTGGAAGGGACAGGGGGAAAGTGGCTACACCTTC. It is translated as CAWKGQGESGYTF.

The chain links TRBV14 to TRBJ2-2; 14 nucleotides line up with TRBD2. Germline assignment: CDR1 SGHDN and CDR2 FVKESK. This CDR3 is built from 17 residues. V lost 5 bases to trimming and J lost 3 bases; unmatched junction nucleotides: 5. CDR3 nucleotides: TGTGCCAGCAGCACACCGGGACTAGCGGGAGACACCGGGGAGCTGTTTTTT. It specifies CASSTPGLAGDTGELFF.

This chain links TRBV11-3 with TRBJ2-4, with D tentatively TRBD2 (5 bases). Germline CDR1 is SGHNT and CDR2 is YENEEA. The CDR3 totals 16 residues. V was clipped by 5 bases and J by 1 base, with 15 bases between them. The CDR3 bases are TGTGCCAGCAGCCGGACGGGGAAAGAGGCCAAAAACATTCAGTACTTC. Amino acids: CASSRTGKEAKNIQYF.

In its sample, this clone was seen a few times. The CDR3 bases are TGTGCCAGCTCATCACTAGCGGGGGGGTACGAGCAGTACTTC. Translating gives CASSSLAGGYEQYF. J is TRBJ2-7 and V is TRBV18; 13 nucleotides match TRBD2. The trim removed 5 bases at V and 4 bases at J, leaving 2 bases unmatched. CDR3 length: 14 amino acids. Germline V gene lookup returns CDR1 KGHSH and CDR2 LQKENI. The full variable domain, in which reference TRBV18 and TRBJ2-7 provide the parts outside the CDR3, is NAGVMQNPRHLVRRRGQEARLRCSPMKGHSHVYWYRQLPEEGLKFMVYLQKENIIDESGMPKERFSAEFPKEGPSILRIQQVVRGDSAAYFCASSSLAGGYEQYFGPGTRLTVT.

The CDR3 reads CASRREGRGDEQFF. The DNA of the CDR3 is TGTGCCAGCAGACGGGAGGGCAGGGGCGATGAGCAGTTCTTC. This chain connects TRBV6-8 to TRBJ2-1, with 8 bases matching TRBD2. This CDR3 spans 14 amino acids. V gave up 6 bases and J gave up 8 bases; unmatched junction bases: 9. In germline, CDR1 is MNHGY, CDR2 SAAAGT.

The sample holds a few counts of this clone. The chain joins TRBV11-3 to TRBJ2-2, with D perhaps matching TRBD1 or TRBD2 (5 bases each). The V end was cut by 5 bases, the J end by 1 base, with 11 bases between. This CDR3 contains 15 residues. Germline CDR1 reads SGHNT; CDR2 reads YENEEA. The CDR3 nucleotides are TGTGCCAGCAGCGCCCGGGACGGGAACACCGGGGAGCTGTTTTTT. Its translation is CASSARDGNTGELFF. The whole variable domain, remainder taken from reference TRBV11-3 and TRBJ2-2, is EAGVVQSPRYKIIEKKQPVAFWCNPISGHNTLYWYLQNLGQGPELLIRYENEEAVDDSQLPKDRFSAERLKGVDSTLKIQPAELGDSAVYLCASSARDGNTGELFFGEGSRLTVL.

The gene calls are TRBV6-8 and TRBJ1-3; D is ambiguous. This CDR3 contains 15 residues. Germline V lookup: CDR1 MNHGY, CDR2 SAAAGT. The V end was cut by 6 bases, the J end by 1 base, with 13 bases between. The CDR3 is CASRTAVESGNTIYF. In DNA form, the CDR3 reads TGTGCCAGCAGGACCGCAGTGGAATCTGGAAACACCATATATTTT.

This chain links TRBV6-8 with TRBJ2-7, with TRBD1 matching over 11 bases. V was clipped by 4 bases and J by 3 bases; unmatched bases: 2. Germline CDR1 and CDR2: MNHGY and SAAAGT. The length of the CDR3 is 14 residues. The CDR3 DNA follows: TGTGCCAGCAGTTTGGGACAGGGGGTCTACGAGCAGTACTTC. This codes for CASSLGQGVYEQYF.

The V call is TRBV29-1, the J call TRBJ2-7; perhaps TRBD1 as D (5 bases). Trimming left V 4 bases short and J 6 bases short, with 19 bases between. The germline gives CDR1 SQVTM, CDR2 ANQGSEA. The CDR3 has 14 residues. This chain's CDR3 is CSVVLDTRGREQYF. The CDR3 DNA follows: TGCAGCGTTGTTCTGGACACCCGAGGTCGCGAGCAGTACTTC.